The 24 T cell receptor beta chains in this list originate from one sample, sequenced in a study of blood T cell repertoires in COVID-19. The method was immunoSEQ multiplex PCR; TCRdb's version includes in-frame clones alone and lacks a portion of them. In the table there are 200,000 or so clones, approximately 91% of which are singletons. The material sequenced was peripheral blood. The receptors were sampled from an older woman with acute or convalescent COVID-19.

V usage is TRBV19 and J usage is TRBJ1-5, with 7 bases that match TRBD1. This CDR3 has 14 amino acids. Germline CDR1 LNHDA, CDR2 SQIVND (reference sequence). With V trimmed by 6 bases and J by 1 base, 3 bases remained unmatched. CDR3 residues: CASRPTGSNQPQHF. In nucleotides, the CDR3 is TGTGCCAGTAGACCGACAGGGAGCAATCAGCCCCAGCATTTT.

The gene calls are TRBV12-1 and TRBJ1-2; the table names TRBD1, a call not compared with the DNA. TRBV12-1 corresponds to a pseudogene. The CDR3 covers 16 residues. CDR3 sequence (DNA): TGTGCCAGCAGCTTTCTGAAAAACAGGGATGGCTATGGCTACACCTTC. Translated: CASSFLKNRDGYGYTF.

This rearrangement joins TRBV28 to TRBJ2-3; D gene ambiguous. Germline V lookup: CDR1 MDHEN, CDR2 SYDVKM. The CDR3 loop spans 13 amino acids. Trimming removed 8 bases from V and 4 bases from J, with 13 bases in between. The CDR3 bases are TGTGCCAGCCGGTCGCCAGGTTCAGATACGCAGTATTTT. Its translation: CASRSPGSDTQYF. Full variable domain (rest looked up from reference TRBV28 and TRBJ2-3): DVKVTQSSRYLVKRTGEKVFLECVQDMDHENMFWYRQDPGLGLRLIYFSYDVKMKEKGDIPEGYSVSREKKERFSLILESASTNQTSMYLCASRSPGSDTQYFGPGTRLTVL.

J is TRBJ1-4 and V is TRBV10-3, with 8 nucleotides matching TRBD1. This CDR3 has 16 amino acids. V lost 6 bases, J lost 8 bases, and 14 bases stayed unmatched. CDR1 is ENHRY, CDR2 SYGVKD, per germline. CDR3 bases: TGTGCCATCAGGCCCGAGACAGGGGCCCTCGGGGAAAAACTGTTTTTT. Encoded protein: CAIRPETGALGEKLFF.

CDR3 nucleotide sequence: TGCGCCAGCAGCGGGCGGACTAACTCCTACGAGCAGTACTTC. Its translation is CASSGRTNSYEQYF. J is TRBJ2-7 and V is TRBV10-1; tentative D call: TRBD2 (6 bases). Per the germline V gene, CDR1 is WNHNN and CDR2 is SYGVQD (reference sequence). This CDR3 region has 14 residues. Between the trimmed V and J ends, which lost 6 bases and 0 bases, there was a span of 12 bases.

The V call is TRBV4-3, the J call TRBJ1-6; perhaps TRBD1 as D (5 bases). With 0 bases removed from V and 6 bases from J, the gap between germline ends came to 15 bases. There are 17 residues in the CDR3. Per the germline V gene, CDR1 is LGHNA and CDR2 is YSLEER. The chain's CDR3 is CASSQDSGIRFNSPLHF. CDR3 DNA: TGCGCCAGCAGCCAAGATTCAGGGATCCGATTTAATTCACCCCTCCACTTT.

V usage is TRBV27 and J usage is TRBJ2-6; 12 positions match TRBD2. This CDR3 has 20 residues. The ends lost 5 bases at V and 0 bases at J; junction bases unmatched: 11. Germline V gene sequence: CDR1 MNHEY, CDR2 SMNVEV (reference sequence). The CDR3, as DNA: TGTGCCAGCAGTCGGTCACCCGGACTAGCGGGACCCTCTGGGGCCAACGTCCTGACTTTC. Residues: CASSRSPGLAGPSGANVLTF. The full variable domain, with the rest looked up from reference TRBV27 and TRBJ2-6, is EAQVTQNPRYLITVTGKKLTVTCSQNMNHEYMSWYRQDPGLGLRQIYYSMNVEVTDKGDVPEGYKVSRKEKRNFPLILESPSPNQTSLYFCASSRSPGLAGPSGANVLTFGAGSRLTVL.

This clone was seen once. This chain connects TRBV6-5 to TRBJ2-2, with 9 nucleotides matching TRBD1. V shed 10 bases, J shed 3 bases, and the junction held 9 bases outside the gene matches. Germline lookup yields CDR1 MNHEY and CDR2 SVGAGI. This CDR3 has 15 amino acids. CDR3 coding DNA: TGTGCCATCCGACAGGGGGATCCCGACACCGGGGAGCTGTTTTTT. Amino acids: CAIRQGDPDTGELFF.

The V call is TRBV7-2, the J call TRBJ2-7; 14 bases map to TRBD2. The CDR3 runs to 18 residues. V was pared by 1 base and J by 3 bases, with 8 bases of the junction left unmatched. From germline, CDR1 is SGHTA and CDR2 FQGNSA. CDR3 in DNA: TGTGCCAGCAGCTTAGGACTAGCGGGAGGGCCACGCCACTACGAGCAGTACTTC. It codes for CASSLGLAGGPRHYEQYF. The full variable domain, with the rest looked up from reference TRBV7-2 and TRBJ2-7, is GAGVSQSPSNKVTEKGKDVELRCDPISGHTALYWYRQSLGQGLEFLIYFQGNSAPDKSGLPSDRFSAERTGGSVSTLTIQRTQQEDSAVYLCASSLGLAGGPRHYEQYFGPGTRLTVT.

The rearrangement links TRBV7-2 to TRBJ1-6, with unresolved D. Germline-derived CDR1 and CDR2 are SGHTA and FQGNSA. V lost 1 base, J lost 6 bases, and 4 bases lay in between. The length of the CDR3 is 13 residues. This CDR3 is CASSLGSNSPLHF. In DNA, the CDR3 is TGTGCCAGCAGCTTAGGGAGTAATTCACCCCTCCACTTT.

The chain joins TRBV6-5 to TRBJ2-4, with D tentatively TRBD1 (6 bases). The V and J ends lost 5 bases and 9 bases respectively, with 14 bases between them. In germline, CDR1 is MNHEY, CDR2 SVGAGI. This CDR3 contains 13 residues. CDR3 protein: CASSRTGIGIQYF. As DNA, the CDR3 is TGTGCCAGCAGTCGAACAGGGATAGGCATTCAGTACTTC.

The chain combines TRBV5-1 with TRBJ2-2; D is unclear. The CDR3 has 14 amino acids. Germline loops: CDR1 SGHRS, CDR2 YFSETQ. V was cut by 4 bases and J by 2 bases, with 9 bases left in between. The DNA for the CDR3 is TGCGCCAGCAGCCGCAGACACAACACCGGGGAGCTGTTTTTT. Translated: CASSRRHNTGELFF.

The chain links TRBV19 to TRBJ1-6; D possibly corresponds to TRBD1 (6 bases). V lost 8 bases and J 8 bases, leaving 16 bases between the germline ends. The CDR3 runs 14 residues. Germline V CDR1 and CDR2: LNHDA, SQIVND (reference sequence). CDR3 loop: CASGGGLLDSPLHF. The CDR3 DNA reads as TGTGCCAGTGGCGGGGGGCTACTTGATTCACCCCTCCACTTT.

The J gene is TRBJ1-1, the V gene TRBV19; 7 positions agree with TRBD1. CDR1 and CDR2 from the germline V gene are LNHDA and SQIVND (reference sequence). The CDR3 is 13 residues long. V dropped 6 bases and J dropped 4; count of bases not matched to a gene: 5. CDR3 DNA sequence: TGTGCCAGTAGGGACAGGTCTATCACTGAAGCTTTCTTT. It specifies CASRDRSITEAFF.

The chain employs TRBV27 and TRBJ2-1, with TRBD1 matching 8 bases. The CDR3 is made up of 16 amino acids. Germline V lookup: CDR1 MNHEY, CDR2 SMNVEV (reference sequence). After removal of 5 bases from V and 2 bases from J, the junction contained 8 bases not matched to a gene. Written as DNA, the CDR3 is TGTGCCAGCAGTCTTAAGACAGGGGTCGCCTACAATGAGCAGTTCTTC. As protein: CASSLKTGVAYNEQFF.

The gene calls are TRBV28 and TRBJ1-4, with D possibly TRBD1 on 5 matching bases. The CDR3 sequence is 14 residues long. The germline V gene encodes CDR1 MDHEN and CDR2 SYDVKM. The V end was cut by 5 bases, the J end by 11 bases, with 18 bases between. CDR3 protein: CASSRGSIVSKLFF. The CDR3 coding sequence is TGTGCCAGCAGTAGGGGCTCAATAGTATCGAAACTGTTTTTT.

The CDR3 sequence is CASSLTTSGQETQYF. The CDR3 DNA follows: TGTGCCAGCAGTCTCACGACTAGCGGACAAGAGACCCAGTACTTC. The chain is built from TRBV28 and TRBJ2-5, with TRBD2 matching 9 bases. Trimming took 5 bases from V and 2 from J; bases not matched to a gene: 6. The CDR3 consists of 15 residues. Per germline, CDR1 MDHEN and CDR2 SYDVKM.

The gene calls are TRBV7-9 and TRBJ1-1; D is perhaps TRBD1 (5 bases). CDR3 length equals 14 residues. V lost 5 bases and J lost 4, with 14 bases in between. Germline V lookup: CDR1 SEHNR, CDR2 FQNEAQ (reference sequence). The CDR3 bases are TGTGCCAGCAGCCCGGAGGGGTGGGGCACTGAAGCTTTCTTT. Its protein product is CASSPEGWGTEAFF.

This rearrangement joins TRBV7-2 to TRBJ1-1, with a tentative D call TRBD1 (6 bases). Germline CDR1 SGHTA, CDR2 FQGNSA. This CDR3 is built from 12 residues. V was clipped by 5 bases and J by 11 bases, with 15 bases between them. CDR3 sequence reads: CASSPGQSQAFF. In DNA form, the CDR3 reads TGTGCCAGCAGCCCCGGACAGTCGCAGGCTTTCTTT.

This clone was seen more than once but under ten times. V is TRBV7-9 and J is TRBJ1-2; TRBD1 aligns across 8 bases. The germline V gene encodes CDR1 SEHNR and CDR2 FQNEAQ (reference sequence). The CDR3 is 15 residues long. With 5 bases clipped from V and 4 bases from J, the junction kept 9 bases outside the gene matches. The CDR3 nucleotides read TGTGCCAGCAGCCCCGGACAGGGTGGGACCTATGGCTACACCTTC. This codes for CASSPGQGGTYGYTF. Looking up the rest from reference TRBV7-9 and TRBJ1-2 gives the full variable domain: DTGVSQNPRHKITKRGQNVTFRCDPISEHNRLYWYRQTLGQGPEFLTYFQNEAQLEKSRLLSDRFSAERPKGSFSTLEIQRTEQGDSAMYLCASSPGQGGTYGYTFGSGTRLTVV.

The chain combines TRBV19 with TRBJ2-1; 12 bases are a match to TRBD2. Trimming took 7 bases from V and 5 from J; bases not matched to a gene: 3. CDR1 is LNHDA, CDR2 SQIVND, per germline (reference sequence). The CDR3 totals 14 residues. The CDR3 nucleotides read TGTGCCAGTAAAGCTAGCGGGGGGGACAATGAGCAGTTCTTC. It encodes CASKASGGDNEQFF.

The chain recombines TRBV7-2 with TRBJ1-2; 9 bases line up with TRBD1. This CDR3 region has 14 residues. The V and J ends lost 4 bases and 3 bases, in that order; junction bases with no gene match: 3. Germline CDR1 is SGHTA and CDR2 is FQGNSA. This chain's CDR3 is CASSYRTGDYGYTF. CDR3 in DNA: TGTGCCAGCAGCTATAGGACAGGGGACTATGGCTACACCTTC. The full variable domain, completed using reference TRBV7-2 and TRBJ1-2, is GAGVSQSPSNKVTEKGKDVELRCDPISGHTALYWYRQSLGQGLEFLIYFQGNSAPDKSGLPSDRFSAERTGGSVSTLTIQRTQQEDSAVYLCASSYRTGDYGYTFGSGTRLTVV.

The J gene is TRBJ2-2, the V gene TRBV20-1; D is uncertain. V dropped 5 bases and J dropped 6 bases, with 7 bases sitting between them. The CDR3 spans 11 residues. Germline CDR1 reads DFQATT; CDR2 reads SNEGSKA (reference sequence). In DNA, the CDR3 is TGCAGTGCTCTAGGCCCCGGGGAGCTGTTTTTT. This codes for CSALGPGELFF.

The chain combines TRBV7-9 with TRBJ2-7; a possible D gene is TRBD2 (7 bases). CDR1 is SEHNR, CDR2 FQNEAQ, per germline (reference sequence). The ends were cut back, 2 bases at V and 4 bases at J, with 18 bases in the middle. CDR3 size: 16 residues. CDR3 sequence: CASSLLAGARHYEQYF. Here the CDR3 DNA reads TGTGCCAGCAGCTTATTGGCGGGGGCCAGACATTACGAGCAGTACTTC. Full variable domain (rest looked up from reference TRBV7-9 and TRBJ2-7): DTGVSQNPRHKITKRGQNVTFRCDPISEHNRLYWYRQTLGQGPEFLTYFQNEAQLEKSRLLSDRFSAERPKGSFSTLEIQRTEQGDSAMYLCASSLLAGARHYEQYFGPGTRLTVT.